Listed below are T cell receptor beta chains from one sample, sequenced in a study of shared clonotypes between healthy human individuals. Profiling relied on immunoSEQ multiplex PCR, and the TCRdb table lists in-frame clones only, not all of them. The sample records under 350,000 clones, around 87% being singletons. Input material: memory CD8+ T cells sorted from blood. The receptors stem from a man aged 18 to 30 in good health. The CDR3 runs from the conserved cysteine through the conserved F or W. D genes are given only for firm matches. Clone size, where shown, is once, few, many, or a class for clones that have expanded.

>-|TRBV19|-|TRBJ2-7
TGTGCCAGTAGTGCGGCCTACAGGGACCACGAGCAGTACTTC
CASSAAYRDHEQYF
>many|TRBV6-1|-|TRBJ2-7
TGTGCCAGCAGTGAAGGATACCGGGGTTCCTACGAGCAGTACTTC
CASSEGYRGSYEQYF
>-|TRBV18|-|TRBJ2-7
TGTGCCAGCTCACCACCGCACAGGGTCTTCTCCTACGAGCAGTACTTC
CASSPPHRVFSYEQYF
>-|TRBV6-5|-|TRBJ2-7
TGTGCCAGCAGTTATCACCGGGACAACGAGCAGTACTTC
CASSYHRDNEQYF
>once|TRBV10-3|-|TRBJ2-3
TGTGCCATCAGTCGTTCTAGGAGCGATGCGCAGTATTTT
CAISRSRSDAQYF
>-|TRBV5-6|-|TRBJ1-2
TGTGCCAGCAGCTTGGGACAGTTTTATGGCTACACCTTC
CASSLGQFYGYTF
>-|TRBV6-5|-|TRBJ2-7
TGTGCCAGCAGTTACTCTGAAGAGGCCTACGAGCAGTACTTC
CASSYSEEAYEQYF
>-|TRBV5-1|-|TRBJ2-7
TGCGCCAGCATCCCGGACCTCTCGGCCTCCTACGAGCAGTACTTC
CASIPDLSASYEQYF
>-|TRBV27|TRBD2|TRBJ2-3
TGTGCCAGCAATCCTGGGCCGACTAGCGGGGGGATAGATACGCAGTATTTT
CASNPGPTSGGIDTQYF
>-|TRBV6-1|TRBD1|TRBJ1-6
TGTGCCAGCAGTGAATCTTCCAGGGGGGTACAATCACCCCTCCACTTT
CASSESSRGVQSPLHF
>-|TRBV27|-|TRBJ2-1
TGTGCCAGCAGCTTTCGAGGGAATGAGCAGTTCTTC
CASSFRGNEQFF
>-|TRBV5-1|-|TRBJ2-7
TGCGCCAGCAGCTCCGGACAGTCCTACGAGCAGTACTTC
CASSSGQSYEQYF
>-|TRBV27|TRBD2|TRBJ2-3
TGTGCCAGCAGTTTTATGGCGGGGGGCACAGATACGCAGTATTTT
CASSFMAGGTDTQYF
>-|TRBV28|-|TRBJ1-1
TGTGCCAGCAGCCCCAACGGCTGGGGCGTCACTGAAGCTTTCTTT
CASSPNGWGVTEAFF
>-|TRBV7-9|-|TRBJ2-7
TGTGCCAGCAGCTTAGGGTCTGGGCAGATCTACGAGCAGTACTTC
CASSLGSGQIYEQYF
>-|TRBV10-1|-|TRBJ2-1
TGCGCCAGCAGTGACCAGGATTCCTACAATGAGCAGTTCTTC
CASSDQDSYNEQFF
>-|TRBV30|TRBD2|TRBJ2-5
TGTGCCTGGAGTTACGCGGGACTACAAGAGACCCAGTACTTC
CAWSYAGLQETQYF
>-|TRBV9|-|TRBJ2-7
TGTGCCAGCAGCCCCCACAGGGATGGGATCAACGAGCAGTACTTC
CASSPHRDGINEQYF
>-|TRBV7-9|-|TRBJ1-1
TGTGCCAGCAGCTTAGCAATATGGAGCACTGAAGCTTTCTTT
CASSLAIWSTEAFF
>-|TRBV7-9|-|TRBJ1-1
TGTGCCAGCAGCTGGAAGAGCGGGGACTTGCGAGGCACTGAAGCTTTCTTT
CASSWKSGDLRGTEAFF
>once|TRBV5-4|-|TRBJ1-6
TGTGCCAGCAGCTTCGGACCCAAGAGCTCCTATAATTCACCCCTCCACTTT
CASSFGPKSSYNSPLHF
>-|TRBV5-6|-|TRBJ2-1
TGTGCCAGCGGTTTGAATGAGCAGTTCTTC
CASGLNEQFF
>-|TRBV27|-|TRBJ1-1
TGTGCCAGCAGCTTTTCCGGGACGGTGAACACTGAAGCTTTCTTT
CASSFSGTVNTEAFF
>-|TRBV2|-|TRBJ1-1
TGTGCCAGCCCTTTTCCCCCCCGGAACACTGAAGCTTTCTTT
CASPFPPRNTEAFF
>-|TRBV27|-|TRBJ2-3
TGTGCCAGCAGTTTAGCCTCGAGCACAGATACGCAGTATTTT
CASSLASSTDTQYF
>-|TRBV6-5|-|TRBJ2-7
TGTGCCAGCAGTTCGGGACTCCGCCACGAGCAGTACTTC
CASSSGLRHEQYF
>few|TRBV5-6|-|TRBJ1-1
TGTGCCAGCAGCTTCGACGGGAGGACTGAAGCTTTCTTT
CASSFDGRTEAFF
>-|TRBV4-3|-|TRBJ2-3
TGCGCCAGCAGCCCGGGCACTATTAGCACAGATACGCAGTATTTT
CASSPGTISTDTQYF
>-|TRBV5-5|-|TRBJ1-2
TGTGCCAGCAGCTTGAGGGGTCTCGATTATGGCTACACCTTC
CASSLRGLDYGYTF
>-|TRBV2|TRBD1|TRBJ1-1
TGTGCCAGATCCGGGACAGGGGCCCCCACTGAAGCTTTCTTT
CARSGTGAPTEAFF
>-|TRBV11-2|-|TRBJ2-1
TGTGCCAGCAGCGGGGGACGACAGTTCTTC
CASSGGRQFF
>-|TRBV5-1|-|TRBJ1-2
TGCGCCAGCAGCTTGGTGTATTTCTATGAAGGCTACACCTTC
CASSLVYFYEGYTF
>-|TRBV4-1|TRBD2|TRBJ2-1
TGCGCCAGCAGCCAAGTAGAACGCGGGGGGGCCTCTGAGCAGTTCTTC
CASSQVERGGASEQFF
>-|TRBV11-2|TRBD2|TRBJ2-7
TGTGCCAGCAGCTCGATAGCGGGGGGGCTGGAGCAGTACTTC
CASSSIAGGLEQYF
>-|TRBV27|-|TRBJ1-2
TGTGCCAGCAGTTTATATCCAGGGGCCTTCTATGGCTACACCTTC
CASSLYPGAFYGYTF
>-|TRBV6-1|-|TRBJ1-1
TGTGCCAGCAGTGAAGTTTGGGGGGGCACTGAAGCTTTCTTT
CASSEVWGGTEAFF
>-|TRBV7-3|-|TRBJ1-5
TGTGCCAGCAGCTTCCCGTCCCAGCCCCAGCATTTT
CASSFPSQPQHF
>few|TRBV7-9|TRBD1|TRBJ2-7
TGTGCCAGCAGCTTAACCGGGACAGGGCGGCACGAGCAGTACTTC
CASSLTGTGRHEQYF
>-|TRBV27|-|TRBJ2-1
TGTGCCAGCAGCCGTACAGGGCAGGGTCTCAACAATGAGCAGTTCTTC
CASSRTGQGLNNEQFF
>-|TRBV5-6|-|TRBJ2-3
TGTGCCAGCAGCCTCTCTCCGGGGGCCTACACAGATACGCAGTATTTT
CASSLSPGAYTDTQYF
>-|TRBV6-1|-|TRBJ2-7
TGTGCCAGCAGTGAGAGCGGTTGGGGCTACTACGAGCAGTACTTC
CASSESGWGYYEQYF
>-|TRBV27|TRBD1|TRBJ1-4
TGTGCCAGCAGTCCCATCACCGGGACAGGAAATGAAAAACTGTTTTTT
CASSPITGTGNEKLFF
>-|TRBV19|-|TRBJ2-7
TGTGCCAGTAGTATCGGGCCCGAGCAGTACTTC
CASSIGPEQYF
>-|TRBV19|TRBD1|TRBJ2-7
TGTGCCAGTAGTATCGGGACAGGGGGCTACGAGCAGTACTTC
CASSIGTGGYEQYF
>-|TRBV28|TRBD2|TRBJ2-7
TGTGCCAGCAGTTGGACTAGTGCCTACGAGCAGTACTTC
CASSWTSAYEQYF
>few|TRBV6-4|TRBD2|TRBJ2-1
TGTGCCAGCAGTGAACTAGCGGGAGTTGAGCAGTTCTTC
CASSELAGVEQFF
>-|TRBV6-6|TRBD1|TRBJ2-2
TGTGCCAGCAGGATTAACAGGGGTAACACCGGGGAGCTGTTTTTT
CASRINRGNTGELFF
>-|TRBV7-9|TRBD2|TRBJ2-2
TGTGCCAGCAGCCCCGGACTAGCGAAGAACACCGGGGAGCTGTTTTTT
CASSPGLAKNTGELFF
>-|TRBV7-8|TRBD1|TRBJ1-1
TGTGCCAGCAGCTTACTACAGGGGGGCACTGAAGCTTTCTTT
CASSLLQGGTEAFF
>-|TRBV4-3|-|TRBJ2-3
TGCGCCAGCAGCCAAGATTTAGCGGACACAGATACGCAGTATTTT
CASSQDLADTDTQYF
>once|TRBV7-2|TRBD2|TRBJ2-7
TGTGCCAGCAGCTTGCACGCGGGGGTCCGGTACGAGCAGTACTTC
CASSLHAGVRYEQYF
>-|TRBV11-2|TRBD1|TRBJ1-2
TGTGCCAGCAGCTCTCCCGCGGACAGGACTAACTATGGCTACACCTTC
CASSSPADRTNYGYTF
>-|TRBV19|TRBD1|TRBJ2-7
TGTGCCAGTAGTATAGATCTCGAGACAGGGATCTACGAGCAGTACTTC
CASSIDLETGIYEQYF
>few|TRBV7-9|-|TRBJ1-6
TGTGCCAGCAGCGCCGACATGAGTTCACCCCTCCACTTT
CASSADMSSPLHF
>many|TRBV5-6|-|TRBJ2-2
TGTGCCAGCAGCTTGGCCATTCAGGGAGGGGAGCTGTTTTTT
CASSLAIQGGELFF
>-|TRBV11-2|TRBD1|TRBJ1-2
TGTGCCAGCAGCTTAGGTCCGGGACAGAAGAGCTATGGCTACACCTTC
CASSLGPGQKSYGYTF
>-|TRBV27|-|TRBJ2-7
TGTGCCAGCAGTTTGCGGGGGCCAAATTACGAGCAGTACTTC
CASSLRGPNYEQYF